This T cell receptor (beta chain) was captured by sequencing in a study of identical twins (dated by TCRdb to the mid-2010s). Concerning the study at large: The study deep-sequenced TCR alpha and beta repertoires from monozygotic twins, unrelated adults of various ages and cord blood to test whether fetal clonotypes persist. To rule out contamination, the twin experiments were replicated at different times with different library preparation protocols.

The paper's findings and limits, for the study overall: Out-of-frame TCR alpha sequences shared between twins showed an excess of low generation-probability sequences compared with coincidental sharing between unrelated individuals. Because the same donors could not be followed over many years, conclusions were based on cross-sectional statistical analysis. Out-of-frame TCR alpha sharing in monozygotic twins was systematically underestimated by recombination models, whereas sharing between unrelated individuals was in agreement with the recombination models. Abundant cord blood beta clonotypes had fewer insertions, young adult naive repertoires showed a similar but weaker trend, and memory repertoires showed no such trend. In beta out-of-frame sequences, excess twin sharing was weaker, because having fewer shared sequences lowered the signal-to-noise ratio. Zero-insertion analyses could be partly confounded by invariant T cells such as MAIT and iNKT, although diverse VJ usage argued against such confounding for most clonotypes.

Reading the germline V gene gives CDR1 LGHNT and CDR2 FRNRAP. A distance of 8 bases separates the germline ends of V and J, which lose 2 bases and 9 bases respectively. The CDR3, cysteine through phenylalanine, is 12 amino acids long. The CDR3 DNA has 36 bases and is translated from base 1. Receptor amplification or capture employed 5' RACE. Instrument on record: Illumina HiSeq 2000. A universal primer binding site was added through template switching, and the final cDNA carried a unique molecular identifier so that TCR cDNA molecules could be counted accurately. First-strand cDNA for TCR alpha and beta chains was synthesized from specific primers in the conserved constant-segment region. To control for contamination, each cDNA library was double barcoded with a SMART-Mk sample barcode plus Illumina barcodes. Two successive PCR steps introduced TruSeq adapter sequences along with Illumina sample barcodes. The Illumina HiSeq platform was used with custom primers to sequence TCR alpha and beta cDNA libraries. The authors' analysis ran thus. Unique molecular identifiers were extracted from raw reads with MiGEC, and CDR3 positions were determined with MiXCR. For each individual, recombination models were inferred using an EM algorithm with the repgenHMM and IGoR tools. The tcR package in R was used for shared clonotype analysis, with sharing normalized by the product of cloneset sizes. To study raw recombination free of thymic and clonal selection effects, out-of-frame nonproductive sequences were analyzed. The public sequencing data were trimmed at Q25 with fastp and processed into clonotypes with MiXCR by TCRdb, which kept only in-frame beta chains. Identical CDR3 proteins give one entry, which carries the most common genes and DNA. The V and J calls come from TCRdb's annotation, not from the publication. Present in this sample are hundreds of thousands of distinct CDR3 sequences, 6.1% of which were seen just once. The ten biggest clones cover about 2% of the sample.

All donors were healthy Caucasians. Three unrelated non-twin adults were additionally sequenced: a male aged 18 to 29, a male aged 50 to 59 and a female aged 50 to 59. Miltenyi CD45RO+ enrichment and human naive T-cell isolation kits were used to isolate memory (CD45RO+) and naive T cells from PBMC. This clonotype was detected a few times. Its antigen target is currently unknown. No much larger clone is present one base from it, and per-base qualities are unavailable. This chain joins TRBV12-5 to TRBJ2-1; the D gene cannot be named for sure. This TCR was recovered from a man between 18 and 35 years old in good health. Material: naive T cells sorted from blood. Sample cell subset or site, as interpreted from the label and publication: cells isolated with a human naive T-cell isolation kit. This receptor carries the CDR3 CASGLRPAEQFF. The DNA sequence reads TGTGCTAGTGGTTTGAGACCCGCTGAGCAGTTCTTC.